This entry lists 3 T cell receptor beta chains sequenced from one sample in a study of T cells after yellow fever vaccination. Each CDR3 protein gets one entry after TCRdb re-called the 5' RACE reads with MiXCR. The sample lists more than 35,000 distinct CDR3 sequences, about 6.8% occurring once. The source was CD8+ T cells not binding an NS4B(214-222) dextramer, sorted from PBMCs, collected 45 days after the yellow fever booster vaccination. The receptors come from a man aged 25 to 45 who received the YFV17D yellow fever vaccine.

Ten or more counts support this clonotype. The chain combines TRBV12-3 or TRBV12-4 with TRBJ2-3; D is possibly TRBD1 or TRBD2 (5 bases each). The CDR3 is 15 amino acids. With 5 bases removed from V and 2 bases from J, the gap between germline ends came to 14 bases. CDR3 DNA sequence: TGTGCCAGCAGTCCAACGGGGCCTATCACAGATACGCAGTATTTT. Protein sequence: CASSPTGPITDTQYF.

This clonotype showed up many times. The gene calls are TRBV12-3 or TRBV12-4 and TRBJ2-2; D gene unclear. This CDR3 is built from 13 residues. Trimming pared 3 bases from V and 3 bases from J, leaving 5 bases between. The CDR3 reads CASSFSDTGELFF. CDR3 in DNA: TGTGCCAGCAGTTTCTCGGACACCGGGGAGCTGTTTTTT.

This clonotype showed up many times. This sequence joins TRBV27 and TRBJ2-2, with D possibly TRBD2 on 6 matching bases. The V gene lost 1 base and the J gene lost 4 bases, with 7 bases spanning the gap. The CDR3 length is 14 residues. Looked up from germline, CDR1 is MNHEY and CDR2 is SMNVEV (reference sequence). CDR3 loop: CASSLWRGTGELFF. CDR3 bases: TGTGCCAGCAGTTTATGGCGGGGCACCGGGGAGCTGTTTTTT.